The 29 T cell receptor beta chains listed next were all sequenced from one sample in a study of beta chain features in type 1 diabetes. Study-level results: Within each of all four CD4+ subsets, Type 1 diabetes patients had TCRB CDR3s that were moderately but significantly shorter.

Isolated RNA was reverse transcribed in full, so expressed TCRB transcripts were sequenced. Sequenced by immunoSEQ multiplex PCR; TCRdb stores in-frame clones only, minus some. The sample lists approximately 150,000 clones, almost 65% seen once, with roughly 0.092% in the top ten. What these receptors recognize is not known. The sequenced sample consisted of naive CD4+ T cells from blood. All receptors come from a man aged 30-40 years with type 1 diabetes.

The V gene is TRBV2, the J gene TRBJ1-4; a possible D gene is TRBD1 (5 bases). The CDR3 extends over 14 amino acids. Trimming removed 4 bases from V and 6 bases from J, with 12 bases in between. Germline loops: CDR1 SNHLY, CDR2 FYNNEI. CDR3 amino acids: CASSAQGGDEKLFF. The CDR3 DNA reads TGTGCCAGCAGTGCGCAGGGAGGAGATGAAAAACTGTTTTTT.

V and J are TRBV7-2 and TRBJ2-5; TRBD1 agrees at 9 bases. Germline lookup yields CDR1 SGHTA and CDR2 FQGNSA. CDR3 length: 14 residues. V gave up 5 bases and J gave up 5 bases; unmatched junction bases: 6. The CDR3 protein is CASSADRGRETQYF. CDR3 nucleotide sequence: TGTGCCAGCAGCGCGGACAGGGGTAGGGAGACCCAGTACTTC.

The chain has TRBV7-9 and TRBJ2-5; tentatively, D is TRBD1 (6 bases). Germline lookup yields CDR1 SEHNR and CDR2 FQNEAQ (reference sequence). Trimming removed 1 base at V and 3 bases at J, with 15 bases between. The CDR3 consists of 16 residues. The DNA for the CDR3 is TGTGCCAGCAGCTTAGATTTTTCCGCAGGGGAAGAGACCCAGTACTTC. It encodes CASSLDFSAGEETQYF.

This clone was counted a few times. The V call is TRBV5-6, the J call TRBJ1-4, with a weak D call TRBD1 (6 bases). The germline V and J ends were trimmed by 7 bases and 0 bases, with 25 bases remaining between them. The CDR3 consists of 19 residues. Germline CDR1 is SGHDT and CDR2 is YYEEEE. DNA for the CDR3: TGTGCCAGCCCCCACCAACCAGGACAGCGATTGGCAACTAATGAAAAACTGTTTTTT. Protein product: CASPHQPGQRLATNEKLFF. Based on the CDR3 plus reference TRBV5-6 and TRBJ1-4, the full variable domain is DAGVTQSPTHLIKTRGQQVTLRCSPKSGHDTVSWYQQALGQGPQFIFQYYEEEERQRGNFPDRFSGHQFPNYSSELNVNALLLGDSALYLCASPHQPGQRLATNEKLFFGSGTQLSVL.

J is TRBJ1-1 and V is TRBV4-1; D call uncertain. The CDR3 has 15 residues. The V end lost 0 bases, the J end lost 1 base, and 9 bases lay between the germline ends. Germline CDR1 is MGHRA and CDR2 is YSYEKL. The CDR3 bases are TGCGCCAGCAGCCAAGAAGCATATCCGAACACTGAAGCTTTCTTT. It specifies CASSQEAYPNTEAFF.

The V gene is TRBV5-1, the J gene TRBJ2-5; 7 nucleotides agree with TRBD1. Losses at the gene ends were 4 bases for V and 3 bases for J; bases not matched to a gene: 12. There are 16 residues in the CDR3. CDR1 is SGHRS, CDR2 YFSETQ, per germline. CDR3 in amino acids: CASSDGQAPWEETQYF. CDR3 DNA: TGCGCCAGCAGCGACGGACAGGCCCCCTGGGAAGAGACCCAGTACTTC.

The gene calls are TRBV30 and TRBJ1-6; D is undetermined. The CDR3 consists of 13 residues. Germline V gene data show CDR1 as GTSNPN and CDR2 as SVGIG (reference sequence). Deletions cut 4 bases from V and 6 bases from J, with 10 bases between. CDR3 region: CAWKPSGNSPLHF. In DNA, the CDR3 is TGTGCCTGGAAGCCCTCGGGTAATTCACCCCTCCACTTT.

The V call is TRBV9, the J call TRBJ2-3; D is undetermined. Germline values: CDR1 SGDLS, CDR2 YYNGEE. This CDR3 is built from 15 residues. V gave up 0 bases and J gave up 0 bases, with 8 bases separating them. The CDR3 sequence: CASSVAATSTDTQYF. Written as DNA, the CDR3 is TGTGCCAGCAGCGTAGCGGCAACTAGCACAGATACGCAGTATTTT.

This sequence joins TRBV30 and TRBJ2-1; the D is unclear. CDR3 length: 14 amino acids. CDR1 and CDR2 (germline): GTSNPN, SVGIG (reference sequence). V shed 2 bases and J shed 1 base, with 9 bases lying between them. The CDR3 reads CAWSLYSSYNEQFF. In nucleotides, the CDR3 is TGTGCCTGGAGTTTATACTCTTCCTACAATGAGCAGTTCTTC.

The rearrangement joins TRBV29-1 to TRBJ2-5; 7 bases align to TRBD1. With V trimmed by 4 bases and J by 7 bases, 12 bases remained unmatched. The CDR3 is made up of 14 amino acids. Germline assignment: CDR1 SQVTM and CDR2 ANQGSEA. The CDR3 nucleotides read TGCAGCGTTGTAGACAGGGTGCCCTCAGGGACCCAGTACTTC. This sequence encodes CSVVDRVPSGTQYF.

V usage is TRBV9 and J usage is TRBJ2-6; D gene uncertain. Trimming cost V 0 bases and J 0 bases, with 7 bases left between them. The CDR3 runs to 16 residues. Per the germline V gene, CDR1 is SGDLS and CDR2 is YYNGEE. This CDR3 reads CASSVVRFSGANVLTF. The CDR3 DNA sequence: TGTGCCAGCAGCGTAGTTCGGTTCTCTGGGGCCAACGTCCTGACTTTC.

V and J are TRBV4-3 and TRBJ2-5; TRBD1 aligns across 7 bases. CDR3 length: 18 residues. V lost 3 bases to trimming and J lost 0 bases; unmatched junction nucleotides: 13. CDR1 is LGHNA, CDR2 YSLEER, per germline. The CDR3 DNA follows: TGCGCCAGCAGCCAGGATTTCCGGGACAGAAGATACCAAGAGACCCAGTACTTC. Amino acid sequence: CASSQDFRDRRYQETQYF.

The chain carries TRBV5-1 and TRBJ2-2, with 12 bases that match TRBD1. The germline CDR1 and CDR2 sequences are SGHRS and YFSETQ. The length of the CDR3 is 15 residues. The V and J ends lost 4 bases and 6 bases, in that order; junction bases with no gene match: 4. CDR3: CASSLRDRGPGELFF. As DNA, the CDR3 is TGCGCCAGCAGCCTCCGGGACAGGGGGCCCGGGGAGCTGTTTTTT.

As DNA, the CDR3 is TGTGCCAGCCAAAATCAGAATGGCTACACCTTC. It translates to CASQNQNGYTF. The chain recombines TRBV6-5 with TRBJ1-2, with D uncertain. CDR1 and CDR2 (germline): MNHEY, SVGAGI. The CDR3 loop spans 11 amino acids. Trimming removed 8 bases at V and 6 bases at J, with 10 bases between.

CDR3 residues: CASSSGLPDYEQYF. CDR3 DNA: TGCGCCAGCAGCTCGGGACTACCCGACTACGAGCAGTACTTC. The chain uses TRBV5-1 and TRBJ2-7; 7 bases agree with TRBD2. The V gene's germline CDR1 is SGHRS and CDR2 YFSETQ. V trimming: 3 bases; J trimming: 3 bases; junction bases outside the gene matches: 6. This CDR3 spans 14 amino acids.

The V and J genes are TRBV14 and TRBJ2-7; 10 bases line up with TRBD1. The CDR3 totals 16 residues. V trimming: 3 bases; J trimming: 3 bases; junction bases outside the gene matches: 8. Germline V gene sequence: CDR1 SGHDN, CDR2 FVKESK. CDR3 sequence: CASSHLRRDRGYEQYF. CDR3 coding DNA: TGTGCCAGCAGCCACCTCCGTCGGGACAGGGGCTACGAGCAGTACTTC.

CDR3 coding DNA: TGTGCCACGCTAGCGGGGGACGAAGAGACCCAGTACTTC. It is translated as CATLAGDEETQYF. The rearrangement links TRBV10-3 to TRBJ2-5; 10 bases match TRBD2. Germline V gene sequence: CDR1 ENHRY, CDR2 SYGVKD. There are 13 residues in the CDR3. V shed 10 bases and J 3 bases; nucleotides not matched to a gene: 5.

This clone has more than one count but fewer than ten. The chain uses TRBV29-1 and TRBJ2-3; no definite D call. This CDR3 has 10 amino acids. V lost 3 bases, J lost 6 bases, and 4 bases lay in between. Germline V gene sequence: CDR1 SQVTM, CDR2 ANQGSEA. CDR3 nucleotides: TGCAGCGTTGATTGGGATACGCAGTATTTT. Translating gives CSVDWDTQYF.

The J gene is TRBJ2-3, the V gene TRBV5-1; D possibly uses TRBD1 or TRBD2 (6 bases each). V lost 0 bases to trimming and J lost 2 bases, with 10 bases between them. Per germline, CDR1 SGHRS and CDR2 YFSETQ. The CDR3 length is 15 residues. For the CDR3, the DNA is TGCGCCAGCAGCTTGGACGGGGGCCCCACAGATACGCAGTATTTT. It yields the protein CASSLDGGPTDTQYF.

Comment on this clone: Compared with germline, one end of the junction differs, possibly owing to a read error. As DNA, the CDR3 is TGTGCCAGCAGCTCGGCGGGGAACTTC. This codes for CASSSAGNF. The rearrangement uses TRBV7-9 and TRBJ2-5; possibly TRBD2 for D (6 bases). Germline V CDR1 and CDR2: SEHNR, FQNEAQ (reference sequence). The CDR3 loop spans 9 amino acids.

The CDR3 sequence is CASSPPSALGAGEQYF. The CDR3 nucleotides read TGTGCCAGCAGCCCCCCGTCAGCCTTGGGGGCTGGCGAGCAGTACTTC. The rearrangement links TRBV7-9 to TRBJ2-7; possibly TRBD1 for D (6 bases). CDR3 length: 16 residues. The germline gives CDR1 SEHNR, CDR2 FQNEAQ (reference sequence). V was trimmed by 5 bases and J by 6 bases, leaving 23 bases between them.

The chain combines TRBV29-1 with TRBJ2-1; TRBD2 matches 7 bases. Per the germline V gene, CDR1 is SQVTM and CDR2 is ANQGSEA. The CDR3 is 12 amino acids. V lost 7 bases and J lost 9; bases outside the gene matches: 9. The DNA for the CDR3 is TGCAGCGCCCCCAAAGCTAGCGGTGAGCAGTTCTTC. Translation gives CSAPKASGEQFF.

This clone was observed a few times. This chain links TRBV13 with TRBJ2-5; D is possibly TRBD1 or TRBD2 (5 bases each). The CDR3 has 15 residues. Trimming took off 4 bases at V and 7 bases at J, with 19 bases between the two ends. Germline assignment: CDR1 PRHDT and CDR2 FYEKMQ (reference sequence). CDR3 residues: CASSSEGLTTGTQYF. The CDR3 DNA sequence: TGTGCCAGCAGCTCCGAGGGGTTGACGACTGGGACCCAGTACTTC.

The chain couples TRBV4-2 to TRBJ2-5; D ambiguous. Matching the DNA end better, TRBJ2-7 makes the J call doubtful. CDR3 length equals 13 residues. Germline CDR1 LGHNA, CDR2 YNFKEQ. CDR3 protein: CASSQDLLYEQYF. The CDR3 DNA follows: TGTGCCAGCAGCCAAGATTTGCTCTACGAGCAGTACTTC.

V is TRBV11-2 and J is TRBJ2-5; D uncertain. This CDR3 spans 13 amino acids. Germline V lookup: CDR1 SGHAT, CDR2 FQNNGV. V was clipped by 6 bases and J by 2 bases, with 10 bases between them. CDR3 sequence (DNA): TGTGCCAGCAGAGGGCGGCAGCAAGAGACCCAGTACTTC. It yields the protein CASRGRQQETQYF. The variable domain in full, with the rest retrieved from reference TRBV11-2 and TRBJ2-5, is EAGVAQSPRYKIIEKRQSVAFWCNPISGHATLYWYQQILGQGPKLLIQFQNNGVVDDSQLPKDRFSAERLKGVDSTLKIQPAKLEDSAVYLCASRGRQQETQYFGPGTRLLVL.

The chain joins TRBV29-1 to TRBJ1-1; 10 bases agree with TRBD1. The germline gives CDR1 SQVTM, CDR2 ANQGSEA. CDR3 size: 14 residues. The V and J ends lost 6 bases and 0 bases, in that order; junction bases with no gene match: 4. CDR3 sequence (DNA): TGCAGCGTCGGGACAGGGGCGATGAACACTGAAGCTTTCTTT. This gives the protein CSVGTGAMNTEAFF.

In its sample, this clone was seen a few times. A read error may account for a junction end that differs from germline. The rearrangement links TRBV29-1 to TRBJ1-1; D gene unclear. CDR1 SQVTM and CDR2 ANQGSEA come from the germline V gene. This CDR3 is 13 amino acids long. This chain's CDR3 is CSAEGKPNTEAFF. CDR3 nucleotides: TGCAGCGCTGAAGGCAAGCCGAACACTGAAGCTTTCTTT.

This clone is a singleton in its sample. The chain has TRBV11-2 and TRBJ2-7, with TRBD2 as a possible D gene (6 bases). With 8 bases removed from V and 11 bases from J, the gap between germline ends came to 7 bases. This CDR3 is built from 8 residues. CDR1 is SGHAT, CDR2 FQNNGV, per germline. The CDR3 nucleotides are TGTGCCAGCCCGGGGGAGTACTTC. As protein: CASPGEYF.

This clone was recorded a few times. This chain uses TRBV6-5 with TRBJ2-1; 7 bases fit TRBD1. The CDR3 runs 13 residues. CDR1 is MNHEY and CDR2 is SVGAGI in the germline V gene. V shed 6 bases and J 5 bases; nucleotides not matched to a gene: 4. The CDR3 nucleotides read TGTGCCAGCAGATTTGGACAGGACAATGAGCAGTTCTTC. Translating gives CASRFGQDNEQFF.